The 28 T cell receptor beta chains presented below share a single source sample, sequenced in a study of OX40 agonist ivuxolimab in advanced cancers. Sequencing was performed with immunoSEQ multiplex PCR; in TCRdb, only in-frame clones are kept and a portion is missing. The repertoire has some 39,000 clones, over 80% of them found once; the top ten carry about 6.3%. Sequencing was performed on CD4+ or CD8+ T cells sorted from blood, taken in a trial of the OX40 agonist ivuxolimab. These receptors were obtained from an adult with an advanced solid tumor such as melanoma, head and neck, liver or kidney cancer.

The chain recombines TRBV19 with TRBJ2-7; the match to TRBD1 covers 9 bases. The CDR3 extends over 17 amino acids. The V and J ends lost 4 bases and 2 bases, in that order; junction bases with no gene match: 12. Germline values: CDR1 LNHDA, CDR2 SQIVND (reference sequence). CDR3: CASSRALVGQGTYEQYF. DNA for the CDR3: TGTGCCAGTAGTAGGGCTTTAGTGGGACAGGGCACCTACGAGCAGTACTTC.

The gene calls are TRBV19 and TRBJ1-2, with 7 nucleotides matching TRBD1. Germline V CDR1 and CDR2: LNHDA, SQIVND (reference sequence). CDR3 size: 13 residues. With V trimmed by 5 bases and J by 8 bases, 8 bases remained unmatched. In nucleotides, the CDR3 is TGTGCCAGTAGTTCCACAGGGGCCTACGGCTACACCTTC. It yields the protein CASSSTGAYGYTF.

This rearrangement joins TRBV30 to TRBJ1-1; D ambiguous. With 1 base removed from V and 0 bases from J, the gap between germline ends came to 9 bases. The CDR3 sequence is 14 residues long. CDR1 is GTSNPN, CDR2 SVGIG, per germline (reference sequence). In nucleotides, the CDR3 is TGTGCCTGGAGTGGGGCGCTCATGAACACTGAAGCTTTCTTT. This sequence encodes CAWSGALMNTEAFF.

The chain employs TRBV19 and TRBJ1-1; D remains unclear. The CDR3 spans 13 residues. Trimming pared 5 bases from V and 5 bases from J, leaving 12 bases between. Germline values: CDR1 LNHDA, CDR2 SQIVND (reference sequence). The CDR3 is CASSEGRLTEAFF. The CDR3 region has the DNA TGTGCCAGTAGTGAGGGCCGCTTGACTGAAGCTTTCTTT.

The chain carries TRBV5-1 and TRBJ2-7; D is unclear. CDR3 length equals 13 residues. Germline CDR1 and CDR2: SGHRS and YFSETQ. Trimming stripped 1 base from V and 6 bases from J, with 11 bases between. The CDR3 sequence: CASSLFELGEQYF. The CDR3 coding sequence is TGCGCCAGCAGCTTGTTCGAGTTGGGCGAGCAGTACTTC.

The chain is built from TRBV18 and TRBJ2-7; weak D call: TRBD1 (5 bases). In germline, CDR1 is KGHSH, CDR2 LQKENI. The CDR3 has 14 amino acids. Trimming stripped 3 bases from V and 0 bases from J, with 9 bases between. In nucleotides, the CDR3 is TGTGCCAGCTCACCCAAACAGGCCTCCTACGAGCAGTACTTC. Translating it yields CASSPKQASYEQYF. Supplemented by reference TRBV18 and TRBJ2-7, the full variable domain reads NAGVMQNPRHLVRRRGQEARLRCSPMKGHSHVYWYRQLPEEGLKFMVYLQKENIIDESGMPKERFSAEFPKEGPSILRIQQVVRGDSAAYFCASSPKQASYEQYFGPGTRLTVT.

V is TRBV30 and J is TRBJ1-2; tentative D call: TRBD1 (5 bases). The germline V and J ends were trimmed by 0 bases and 7 bases, with 12 bases remaining between them. Germline loops: CDR1 GTSNPN, CDR2 SVGIG (reference sequence). The CDR3 length is 13 residues. CDR3: CAWSVLGVAGYTF. CDR3 bases: TGTGCCTGGAGTGTACTAGGGGTTGCTGGCTACACCTTC.

Sample share makes this clone medium-sized. Other nucleotide sequences from this sample produce the same CDR3. The V call is TRBV4-2, the J call TRBJ2-7, with 10 bases that match TRBD2. CDR3 length equals 15 residues. The V and J ends lost 0 bases and 3 bases, in that order; junction bases with no gene match: 2. The germline V gene has CDR1 LGHNA and CDR2 YNFKEQ. The CDR3 nucleotides read TGTGCCAGCAGCCAAGATCGGACTAGCGGCTACGAGCAGTACTTC. Protein product: CASSQDRTSGYEQYF.

In DNA, the CDR3 is TGTGCCAGCAGGGCAGGGGCACTACACGAGCAGTACTTC. Its protein is CASRAGALHEQYF. The V and J genes are TRBV28 and TRBJ2-7; D might be TRBD1 (6 bases). The CDR3 extends over 13 amino acids. V was clipped by 6 bases and J by 5 bases, with 14 bases between them. From germline, CDR1 is MDHEN and CDR2 SYDVKM.

This rearrangement joins TRBV14 to TRBJ2-7; no reliable D call. The germline V gene encodes CDR1 SGHDN and CDR2 FVKESK. This CDR3 contains 15 residues. V gave up 1 base and J gave up 2 bases, with 12 bases separating them. The CDR3 coding sequence is TGTGCCAGCAGCCAAGTTGCAGAGTTGACCTACGAGCAGTACTTC. Translating gives CASSQVAELTYEQYF.

This sequence joins TRBV9 and TRBJ2-3; D perhaps matches TRBD1 (5 bases). This CDR3 has 16 residues. Between the trimmed V and J ends, which lost 0 bases and 0 bases, there was a span of 11 bases. Germline CDR1 is SGDLS and CDR2 is YYNGEE. The CDR3 DNA follows: TGTGCCAGCAGCGTAGCTCAGGGCTCTAGCACAGATACGCAGTATTTT. Translation gives CASSVAQGSSTDTQYF.

CDR3 region: CASSLKNRDRGNQPQHF. CDR3 nucleotides: TGTGCCAGCAGTTTAAAAAACCGGGACAGGGGTAATCAGCCCCAGCATTTT. The J gene is TRBJ1-5, the V gene TRBV27; 10 nucleotides line up with TRBD1. This CDR3 spans 17 amino acids. The germline V gene encodes CDR1 MNHEY and CDR2 SMNVEV (reference sequence). With 2 bases clipped from V and 4 bases from J, the junction kept 8 bases outside the gene matches.

This clone appeared once. The rearrangement uses TRBV5-4 and TRBJ2-7; 9 bases agree with TRBD1. The CDR3 has 14 residues. The germline V gene encodes CDR1 SGHNT and CDR2 YYREEE (reference sequence). V was pared by 0 bases and J by 4 bases, with 2 bases of the junction left unmatched. CDR3 nucleotide sequence: TGTGCCAGCAGCTTGGGGGGACAGGGATACGAGCAGTACTTC. It specifies CASSLGGQGYEQYF.

The V and J genes are TRBV29-1 and TRBJ1-4; possibly TRBD1 for D (5 bases). Trimming left V 8 bases short and J 8 bases short, with 12 bases between. Germline CDR1 reads SQVTM; CDR2 reads ANQGSEA. The CDR3 is 11 amino acids. The CDR3: CSLGWGEKLFF. The CDR3, as DNA: TGCAGCCTCGGTTGGGGGGAAAAACTGTTTTTT.

The V and J genes are TRBV7-9 and TRBJ2-1, with 8 positions matching TRBD2. The germline gives CDR1 SEHNR, CDR2 FQNEAQ (reference sequence). V shed 4 bases, J shed 3 bases, and the junction held 8 bases outside the gene matches. The length of the CDR3 is 16 residues. CDR3 in amino acids: CASSSPGSGGYNEQFF. DNA of the CDR3: TGTGCCAGCAGCTCCCCGGGCAGCGGGGGCTACAATGAGCAGTTCTTC.

The rearrangement joins TRBV13 to TRBJ1-2; 7 nucleotides line up with TRBD1. V was clipped by 4 bases and J by 4 bases; unmatched bases: 3. CDR3 length: 13 residues. The germline V gene has CDR1 PRHDT and CDR2 FYEKMQ (reference sequence). CDR3 amino acids: CASSSGQLYGYTF. DNA for the CDR3: TGTGCCAGCAGCTCGGGACAGCTCTATGGCTACACCTTC. Based on the CDR3 plus reference TRBV13 and TRBJ1-2, the full variable domain is AAGVIQSPRHLIKEKRETATLKCYPIPRHDTVYWYQQGPGQDPQFLISFYEKMQSDKGSIPDRFSAQQFSDYHSELNMSSLELGDSALYFCASSSGQLYGYTFGSGTRLTVV.

The chain links TRBV7-9 to TRBJ1-1; 11 positions agree with TRBD1. In germline, CDR1 is SEHNR, CDR2 FQNEAQ (reference sequence). There are 18 residues in the CDR3. Trimming took 2 bases from V and 2 from J; bases not matched to a gene: 10. The CDR3 protein is CASSLKTGQGAGNTEAFF. CDR3 coding DNA: TGTGCCAGCAGCTTAAAAACAGGACAGGGGGCAGGTAACACTGAAGCTTTCTTT.

V and J are TRBV18 and TRBJ1-5, with D uncertain. This CDR3 has 16 amino acids. Germline CDR1 is KGHSH and CDR2 is LQKENI. The V and J ends lost 2 bases and 0 bases respectively, with 11 bases between them. CDR3 bases: TGTGCCAGCTCACCAATCGCAGATAATAGCAATCAGCCCCAGCATTTT. Amino acids: CASSPIADNSNQPQHF.

The chain joins TRBV7-2 to TRBJ2-2; D gene ambiguous. The CDR3 extends over 12 amino acids. In germline, CDR1 is SGHTA, CDR2 FQGNSA. V gave up 5 bases and J gave up 8 bases, with 9 bases separating them. CDR3 DNA: TGTGCCAGCAGCCCCCTGCGGGGGGAGCTGTTTTTT. Its protein product is CASSPLRGELFF.

This sequence joins TRBV4-2 and TRBJ2-1; 10 bases map to TRBD2. The V gene's germline CDR1 is LGHNA and CDR2 YNFKEQ. V lost 4 bases and J lost 5; bases outside the gene matches: 11. The CDR3 has 17 amino acids. In DNA form, the CDR3 reads TGTGCCAGCAGCCCTACCCTTCTAGCGGGAGATCACAATGAGCAGTTCTTC. Translating it yields CASSPTLLAGDHNEQFF.

J is TRBJ2-1 and V is TRBV28; D unresolved. Germline values: CDR1 MDHEN, CDR2 SYDVKM. This CDR3 spans 11 amino acids. V dropped 4 bases and J dropped 8 bases, with 6 bases sitting between them. CDR3 bases: TGTGCCAGCAGTTCATCCCATGAGCAGTTCTTC. This codes for CASSSSHEQFF. Together with reference TRBV28 and TRBJ2-1, the CDR3 gives the full variable domain: DVKVTQSSRYLVKRTGEKVFLECVQDMDHENMFWYRQDPGLGLRLIYFSYDVKMKEKGDIPEGYSVSREKKERFSLILESASTNQTSMYLCASSSSHEQFFGPGTRLTVL.

The gene calls are TRBV5-1 and TRBJ2-2, with D unresolved. The CDR3 spans 15 residues. V lost 0 bases and J 3 bases, leaving 9 bases between the germline ends. The V gene's germline CDR1 is SGHRS and CDR2 YFSETQ. The CDR3 sequence: CASSLVADYTGELFF. As DNA, the CDR3 is TGCGCCAGCAGCTTGGTGGCTGATTACACCGGGGAGCTGTTTTTT.

The rearrangement links TRBV11-2 to TRBJ2-5; D uncertain. The CDR3 consists of 12 residues. The germline V gene has CDR1 SGHAT and CDR2 FQNNGV. V lost 6 bases and J 1 base, leaving 6 bases between the germline ends. CDR3 region: CASRTIQETQYF. CDR3 sequence (DNA): TGTGCCAGCAGGACGATCCAAGAGACCCAGTACTTC. Looking up the rest from reference TRBV11-2 and TRBJ2-5 gives the full variable domain: EAGVAQSPRYKIIEKRQSVAFWCNPISGHATLYWYQQILGQGPKLLIQFQNNGVVDDSQLPKDRFSAERLKGVDSTLKIQPAKLEDSAVYLCASRTIQETQYFGPGTRLLVL.

V and J are TRBV11-2 and TRBJ2-1, with 12 positions matching TRBD2. The CDR3 length is 15 residues. V lost 4 bases and J lost 12; bases outside the gene matches: 10. Germline values: CDR1 SGHAT, CDR2 FQNNGV. The CDR3 coding sequence is TGTGCCAGCAGCTCCGAACTAGCGGGAGGAGGGGGGCAGTTCTTC. It codes for CASSSELAGGGGQFF.

V usage is TRBV4-1 and J usage is TRBJ2-2; TRBD2 matches at 14 bases. The junction had 10 bases not matched to a gene; V was cut back by 8 bases and J by 5 bases. Germline assignment: CDR1 MGHRA and CDR2 YSYEKL. The CDR3 is made up of 17 amino acids. Here the CDR3 reads CASLPGLAGVITGELFF. DNA for the CDR3: TGCGCCAGCCTGCCGGGACTAGCGGGAGTAATAACCGGGGAGCTGTTTTTT.

The chain employs TRBV11-2 and TRBJ2-4; 8 nucleotides line up with TRBD2. The V gene end was trimmed by 5 bases and the J gene end by 6 bases; junction bases not matched to a gene: 9. The CDR3 is made up of 15 amino acids. Germline loops: CDR1 SGHAT, CDR2 FQNNGV. CDR3 nucleotide sequence: TGTGCCAGCAGCCCACCCGGGCTAGCGGGAAACATTCAGTACTTC. Translating it yields CASSPPGLAGNIQYF.

The chain has TRBV2 and TRBJ2-6; no firm D call. The CDR3 is 16 amino acids. Deletions cut 7 bases from V and 4 bases from J, with 17 bases between. The germline gives CDR1 SNHLY, CDR2 FYNNEI. CDR3 coding DNA: TGTGCCAGCACCCTTGAAGCCATGTCGGGGGCCAACGTCCTGACTTTC. Amino acid sequence: CASTLEAMSGANVLTF.

This chain connects TRBV6-1 to TRBJ2-6, with 7 bases matching TRBD1. Germline CDR1 is MNHNS and CDR2 is SASEGT. The CDR3 spans 16 residues. Trimming took 4 bases from V and 4 from J; bases not matched to a gene: 7. The CDR3 coding sequence is TGTGCCAGCAGTGCGTCGACAGGGTGGGGGGCCAACGTCCTGACTTTC. It codes for CASSASTGWGANVLTF.